The 9 T cell receptor beta chains reported below all come from one sample, sequenced in a study of blood T cell repertoires in COVID-19. Profiling relied on immunoSEQ multiplex PCR, and the TCRdb table lists in-frame clones only, not all of them. This table holds about 160,000 clones, 80% to 95% found once. The sequenced sample consisted of peripheral blood. The receptor set was obtained from a man aged 30 to 39 with COVID-19, enrolled during active disease.

The J gene is TRBJ1-1, the V gene TRBV4-1, with a weak D call TRBD1 (6 bases). CDR3 length: 12 residues. Germline values: CDR1 MGHRA, CDR2 YSYEKL. V shed 8 bases and J shed 5 bases, with 12 bases lying between them. CDR3 loop: CASRTQGTEAFF. CDR3 nucleotide sequence: TGCGCCAGCCGAACTCAGGGGACTGAAGCTTTCTTT.

The genes are TRBV28 and TRBJ1-5; D is undetermined. Germline loops: CDR1 MDHEN, CDR2 SYDVKM. The length of the CDR3 is 15 residues. Trimming shortened V by 3 bases and J by 4 bases, and 13 bases separated the two germline ends. The CDR3 DNA follows: TGTGCCAGCAGTTTGGCGGGCGGGTGGAATCAGCCCCAGCATTTT. This translates into CASSLAGGWNQPQHF.

The chain recombines TRBV5-1 with TRBJ2-1, with TRBD2 matching over 13 bases. This CDR3 is built from 19 residues. V shed 0 bases, J shed 5 bases, and the junction held 11 bases outside the gene matches. Germline-derived CDR1 and CDR2 are SGHRS and YFSETQ. CDR3 sequence (DNA): TGCGCCAGCAGCTTGGTATCCTTTGGTACTAGCGGGAGGGACAATGAGCAGTTCTTC. As protein: CASSLVSFGTSGRDNEQFF. The whole variable domain, filled in from reference TRBV5-1 and TRBJ2-1, reads KAGVTQTPRYLIKTRGQQVTLSCSPISGHRSVSWYQQTPGQGLQFLFEYFSETQRNKGNFPGRFSGRQFSNSRSEMNVSTLELGDSALYLCASSLVSFGTSGRDNEQFFGPGTRLTVL.

The chain joins TRBV25-1 to TRBJ1-2, with unresolved D. Germline V gene sequence: CDR1 MGHDK, CDR2 SYGVNS. Trimming left V 3 bases short and J 4 bases short, with 18 bases between. CDR3 size: 16 residues. CDR3 in DNA: TGTGCCAGCAGTGAGTTGGGCGATGCCCCCTCCTATGGCTACACCTTC. Amino acid sequence: CASSELGDAPSYGYTF.

The chain recombines TRBV9 with TRBJ1-2; 11 bases are shared with TRBD1. V lost 4 bases, J lost 6 bases, and 11 bases stayed unmatched. CDR3 length: 16 residues. Germline V CDR1 and CDR2: SGDLS, YYNGEE. CDR3 loop: CASSHPGQGEENGYTF. CDR3 bases: TGTGCCAGCAGCCATCCGGGACAGGGGGAGGAGAATGGCTACACCTTC.

The chain combines TRBV4-3 with TRBJ2-7; 7 nucleotides align to TRBD1. This CDR3 is built from 17 residues. Germline V CDR1 and CDR2: LGHNA, YSLEER. V gave up 2 bases and J gave up 1 base; unmatched junction bases: 11. The CDR3 spells CASSQLTPKTGSYEQYF. DNA for the CDR3: TGCGCCAGCAGCCAACTCACCCCCAAGACAGGGTCCTACGAGCAGTACTTC.

This chain joins TRBV18 and TRBJ2-6; D is ambiguous. The germline V gene has CDR1 KGHSH and CDR2 LQKENI. V was shortened by 0 bases and J by 0 bases, with 6 bases between the two germline ends. CDR3 length: 16 amino acids. The CDR3 loop reads CASSPPGYSGANVLTF. CDR3 nucleotides: TGTGCCAGCTCACCACCGGGCTACTCTGGGGCCAACGTCCTGACTTTC. The full variable domain, in which reference TRBV18 and TRBJ2-6 provide the parts outside the CDR3, is NAGVMQNPRHLVRRRGQEARLRCSPMKGHSHVYWYRQLPEEGLKFMVYLQKENIIDESGMPKERFSAEFPKEGPSILRIQQVVRGDSAAYFCASSPPGYSGANVLTFGAGSRLTVL.

The rearrangement links TRBV9 to TRBJ1-2; 7 bases line up with TRBD1. Losses at the gene ends were 7 bases for V and 6 bases for J; bases not matched to a gene: 6. The CDR3 extends over 12 amino acids. Per the germline V gene, CDR1 is SGDLS and CDR2 is YYNGEE. The DNA of the CDR3 is TGTGCCAGCCCAGGGGGGACTGATGGCTACACCTTC. Protein: CASPGGTDGYTF.

The count of this clone is one. The rearrangement uses TRBV30 and TRBJ1-5, with D perhaps TRBD1 (5 bases). The CDR3 totals 14 residues. V was pared by 0 bases and J by 6 bases, with 12 bases between. Per germline, CDR1 GTSNPN and CDR2 SVGIG (reference sequence). CDR3 nucleotides: TGTGCCTGGAGTGTAGTCCAGGGTTCTCAGCCCCAGCATTTT. It yields the protein CAWSVVQGSQPQHF. Full variable domain (outside the CDR3, taken from reference TRBV30 and TRBJ1-5): SQTIHQWPATLVQPVGSPLSLECTVEGTSNPNLYWYRQAAGRGLQLLFYSVGIGQISSEVPQNLSASRPQDRQFILSSKKLLLSDSGFYLCAWSVVQGSQPQHFGDGTRLSIL.